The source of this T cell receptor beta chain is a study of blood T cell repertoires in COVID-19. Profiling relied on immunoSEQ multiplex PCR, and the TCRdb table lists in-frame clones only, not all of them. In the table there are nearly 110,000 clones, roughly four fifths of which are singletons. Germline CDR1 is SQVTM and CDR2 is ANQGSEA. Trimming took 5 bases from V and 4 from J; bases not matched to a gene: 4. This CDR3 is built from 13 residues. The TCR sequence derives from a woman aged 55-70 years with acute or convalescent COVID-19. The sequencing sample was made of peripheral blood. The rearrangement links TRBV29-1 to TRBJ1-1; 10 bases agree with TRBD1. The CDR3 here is CSVPDRGPTEAFF. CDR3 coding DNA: TGCAGCGTTCCTGACAGGGGGCCCACTGAAGCTTTCTTT.